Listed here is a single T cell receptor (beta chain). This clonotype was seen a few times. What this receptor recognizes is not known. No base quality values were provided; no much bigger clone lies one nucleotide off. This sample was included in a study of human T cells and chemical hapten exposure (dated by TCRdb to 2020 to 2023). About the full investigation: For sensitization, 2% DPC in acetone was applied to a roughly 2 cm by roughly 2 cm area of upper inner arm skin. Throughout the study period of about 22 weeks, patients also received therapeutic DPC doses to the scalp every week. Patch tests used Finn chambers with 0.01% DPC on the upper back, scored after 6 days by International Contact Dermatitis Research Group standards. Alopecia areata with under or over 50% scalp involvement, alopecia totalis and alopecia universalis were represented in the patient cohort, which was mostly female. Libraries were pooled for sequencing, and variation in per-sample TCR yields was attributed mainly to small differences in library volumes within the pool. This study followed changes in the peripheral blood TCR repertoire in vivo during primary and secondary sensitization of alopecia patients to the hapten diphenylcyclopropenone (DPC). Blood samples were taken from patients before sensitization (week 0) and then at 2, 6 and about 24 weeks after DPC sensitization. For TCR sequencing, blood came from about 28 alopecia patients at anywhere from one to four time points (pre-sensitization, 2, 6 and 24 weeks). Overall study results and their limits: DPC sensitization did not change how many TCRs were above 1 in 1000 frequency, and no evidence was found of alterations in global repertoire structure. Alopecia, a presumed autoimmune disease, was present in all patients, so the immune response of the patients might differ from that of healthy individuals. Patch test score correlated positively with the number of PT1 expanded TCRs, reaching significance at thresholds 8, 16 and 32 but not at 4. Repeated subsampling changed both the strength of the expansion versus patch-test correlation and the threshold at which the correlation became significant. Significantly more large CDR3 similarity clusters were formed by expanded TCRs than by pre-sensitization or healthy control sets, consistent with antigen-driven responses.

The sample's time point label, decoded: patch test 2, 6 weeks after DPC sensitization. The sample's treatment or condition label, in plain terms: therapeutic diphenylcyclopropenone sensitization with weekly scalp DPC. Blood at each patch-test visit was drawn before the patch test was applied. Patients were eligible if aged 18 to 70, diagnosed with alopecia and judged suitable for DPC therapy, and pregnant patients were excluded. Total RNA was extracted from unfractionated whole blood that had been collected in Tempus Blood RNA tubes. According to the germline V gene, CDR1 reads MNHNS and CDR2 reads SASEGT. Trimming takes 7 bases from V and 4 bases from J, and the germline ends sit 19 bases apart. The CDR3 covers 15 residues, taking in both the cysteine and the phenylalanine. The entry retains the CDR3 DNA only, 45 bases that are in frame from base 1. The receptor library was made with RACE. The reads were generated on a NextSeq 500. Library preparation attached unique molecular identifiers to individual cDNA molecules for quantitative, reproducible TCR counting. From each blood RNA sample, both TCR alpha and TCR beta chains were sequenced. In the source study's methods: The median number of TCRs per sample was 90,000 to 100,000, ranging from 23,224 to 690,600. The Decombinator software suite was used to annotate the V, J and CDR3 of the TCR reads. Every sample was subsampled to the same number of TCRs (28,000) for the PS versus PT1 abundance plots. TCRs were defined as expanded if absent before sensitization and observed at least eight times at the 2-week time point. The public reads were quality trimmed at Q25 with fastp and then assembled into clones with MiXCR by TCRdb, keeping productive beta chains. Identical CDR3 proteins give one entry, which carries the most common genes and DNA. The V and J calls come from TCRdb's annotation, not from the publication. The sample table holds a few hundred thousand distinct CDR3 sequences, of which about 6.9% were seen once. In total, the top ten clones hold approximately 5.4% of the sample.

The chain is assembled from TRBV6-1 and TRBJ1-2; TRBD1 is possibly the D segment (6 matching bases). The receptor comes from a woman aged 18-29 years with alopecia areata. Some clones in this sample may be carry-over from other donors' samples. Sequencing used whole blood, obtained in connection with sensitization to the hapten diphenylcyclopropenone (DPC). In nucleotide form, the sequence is TGTGCCAGCACAGGGGAGGCAGGGCGTATCTATGGCTACACCTTC. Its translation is CASTGEAGRIYGYTF.